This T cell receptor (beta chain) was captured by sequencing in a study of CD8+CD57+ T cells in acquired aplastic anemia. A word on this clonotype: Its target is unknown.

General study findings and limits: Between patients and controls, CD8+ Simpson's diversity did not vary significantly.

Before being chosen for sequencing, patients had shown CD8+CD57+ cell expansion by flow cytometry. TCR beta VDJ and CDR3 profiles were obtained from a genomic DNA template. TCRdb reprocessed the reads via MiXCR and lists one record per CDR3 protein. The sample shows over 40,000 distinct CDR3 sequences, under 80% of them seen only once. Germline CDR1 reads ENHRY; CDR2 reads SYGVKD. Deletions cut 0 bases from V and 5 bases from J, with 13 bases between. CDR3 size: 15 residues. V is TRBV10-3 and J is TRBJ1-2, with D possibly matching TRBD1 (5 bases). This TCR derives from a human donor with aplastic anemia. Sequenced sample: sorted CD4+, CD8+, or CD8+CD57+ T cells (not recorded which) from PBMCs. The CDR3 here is CAISESVAGLYGYTF. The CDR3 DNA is TGTGCCATCAGTGAGTCGGTGGCAGGGTTGTATGGCTACACCTTC.